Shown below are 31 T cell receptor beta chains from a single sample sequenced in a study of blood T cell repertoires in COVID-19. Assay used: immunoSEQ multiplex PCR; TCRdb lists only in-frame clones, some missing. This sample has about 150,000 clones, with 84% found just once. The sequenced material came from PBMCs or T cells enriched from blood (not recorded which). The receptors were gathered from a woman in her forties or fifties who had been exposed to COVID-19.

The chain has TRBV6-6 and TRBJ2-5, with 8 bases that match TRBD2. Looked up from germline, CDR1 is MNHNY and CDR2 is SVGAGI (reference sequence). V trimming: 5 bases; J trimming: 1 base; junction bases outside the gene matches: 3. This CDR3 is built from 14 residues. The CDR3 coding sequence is TGTGCCAGCAGTCCCGGGACTAGCCAAGAGACCCAGTACTTC. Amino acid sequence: CASSPGTSQETQYF.

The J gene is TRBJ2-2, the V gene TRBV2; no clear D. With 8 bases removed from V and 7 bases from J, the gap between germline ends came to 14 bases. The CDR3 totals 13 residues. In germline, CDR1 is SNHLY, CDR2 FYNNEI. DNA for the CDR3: TGTGCCAGCTTGGCGGTCCTGGGCGGGGAGCTGTTTTTT. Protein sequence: CASLAVLGGELFF.

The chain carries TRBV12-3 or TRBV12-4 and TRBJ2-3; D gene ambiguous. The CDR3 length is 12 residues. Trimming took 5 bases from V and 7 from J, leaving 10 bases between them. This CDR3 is CASSRTWYTQYF. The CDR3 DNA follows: TGTGCCAGCAGTCGCACATGGTATACGCAGTATTTT.

The CDR3 sequence is CASSLVGSVVANEKLFF. Written as DNA, the CDR3 is TGTGCCAGCAGTTTGGTAGGGAGCGTAGTTGCTAATGAAAAACTGTTTTTT. This chain uses TRBV28 with TRBJ1-4; no clear D. V was trimmed by 3 bases and J by 3 bases, leaving 17 bases between them. The CDR3 length is 17 residues. The germline gives CDR1 MDHEN, CDR2 SYDVKM.

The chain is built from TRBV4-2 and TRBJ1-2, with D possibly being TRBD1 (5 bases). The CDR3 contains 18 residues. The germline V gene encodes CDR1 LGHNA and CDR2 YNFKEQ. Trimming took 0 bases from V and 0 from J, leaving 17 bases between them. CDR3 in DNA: TGTGCCAGCAGCCAAGAGGGGCAGGGCCTTGGGGCTAACTATGGCTACACCTTC. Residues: CASSQEGQGLGANYGYTF.

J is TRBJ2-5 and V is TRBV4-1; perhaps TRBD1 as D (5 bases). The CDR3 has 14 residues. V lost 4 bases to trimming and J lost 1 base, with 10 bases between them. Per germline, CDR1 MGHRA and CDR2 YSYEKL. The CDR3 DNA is TGCGCCAGCAGCCTCCAGGGCCCCCAAGAGACCCAGTACTTC. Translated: CASSLQGPQETQYF.

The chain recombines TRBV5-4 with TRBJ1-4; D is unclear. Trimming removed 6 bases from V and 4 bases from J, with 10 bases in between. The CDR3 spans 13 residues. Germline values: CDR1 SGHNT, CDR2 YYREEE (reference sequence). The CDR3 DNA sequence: TGTGCCAGCAAAGACCGGGGTAATGAAAAACTGTTTTTT. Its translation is CASKDRGNEKLFF.

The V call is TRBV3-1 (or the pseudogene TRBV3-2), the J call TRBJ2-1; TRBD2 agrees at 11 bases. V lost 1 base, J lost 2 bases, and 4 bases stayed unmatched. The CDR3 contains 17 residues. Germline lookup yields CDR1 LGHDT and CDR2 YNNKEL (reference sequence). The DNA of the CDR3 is TGTGCCAGCAGCCAAGCGAGTAGCGGGGGGGCCTACAATGAGCAGTTCTTC. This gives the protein CASSQASSGGAYNEQFF.

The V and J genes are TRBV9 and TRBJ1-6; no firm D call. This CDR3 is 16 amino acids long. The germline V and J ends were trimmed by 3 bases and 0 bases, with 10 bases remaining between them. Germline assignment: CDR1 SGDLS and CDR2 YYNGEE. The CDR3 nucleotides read TGTGCCAGCAGCGCACTAGAAAGCTCCTATAATTCACCCCTCCACTTT. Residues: CASSALESSYNSPLHF. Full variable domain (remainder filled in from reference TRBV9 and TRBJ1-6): DSGVTQTPKHLITATGQRVTLRCSPRSGDLSVYWYQQSLDQGLQFLIQYYNGEERAKGNILERFSAQQFPDLHSELNLSSLELGDSALYFCASSALESSYNSPLHFGNGTRLTVT.

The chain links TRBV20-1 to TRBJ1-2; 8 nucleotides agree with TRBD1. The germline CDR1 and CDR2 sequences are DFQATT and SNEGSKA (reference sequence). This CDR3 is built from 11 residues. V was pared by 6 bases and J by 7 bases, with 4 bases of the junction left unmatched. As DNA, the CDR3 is TGCAGTGCGGCAGGGGGCTCTGGCTACACCTTC. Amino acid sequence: CSAAGGSGYTF.

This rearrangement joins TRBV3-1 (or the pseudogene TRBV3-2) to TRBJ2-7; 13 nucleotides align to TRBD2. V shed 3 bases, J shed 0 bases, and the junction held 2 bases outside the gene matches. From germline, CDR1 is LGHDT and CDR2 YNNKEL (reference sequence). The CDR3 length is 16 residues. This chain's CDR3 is CASSQGLAGSSYEQYF. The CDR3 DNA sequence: TGTGCCAGCAGCCAGGGACTAGCGGGAAGCTCCTACGAGCAGTACTTC.

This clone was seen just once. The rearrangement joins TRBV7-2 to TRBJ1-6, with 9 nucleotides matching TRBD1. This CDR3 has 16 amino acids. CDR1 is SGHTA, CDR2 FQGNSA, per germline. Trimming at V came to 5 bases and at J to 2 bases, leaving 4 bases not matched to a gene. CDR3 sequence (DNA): TGTGCCAGCAGCCAACAGGGGGCTGCCTATAATTCACCCCTCCACTTT. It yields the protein CASSQQGAAYNSPLHF.

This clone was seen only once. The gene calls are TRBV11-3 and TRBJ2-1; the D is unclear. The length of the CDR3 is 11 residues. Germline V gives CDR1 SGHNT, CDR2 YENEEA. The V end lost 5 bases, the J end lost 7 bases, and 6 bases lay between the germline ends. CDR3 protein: CASSRLNEQFF. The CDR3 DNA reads TGTGCCAGCAGCCGACTGAATGAGCAGTTCTTC.

CDR3 sequence (DNA): TGCAGCGTTGAAGGGTCCGGTAGCGGGACCGACAATGAGCAGTTCTTC. It yields the protein CSVEGSGSGTDNEQFF. The rearrangement links TRBV29-1 to TRBJ2-1, with 8 bases aligning to TRBD2. Germline V lookup: CDR1 SQVTM, CDR2 ANQGSEA. This CDR3 has 16 residues. V dropped 1 base and J dropped 5; count of bases not matched to a gene: 10.

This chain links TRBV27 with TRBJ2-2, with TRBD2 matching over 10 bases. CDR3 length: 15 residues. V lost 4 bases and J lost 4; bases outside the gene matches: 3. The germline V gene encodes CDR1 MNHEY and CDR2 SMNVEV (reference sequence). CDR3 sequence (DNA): TGTGCCAGCAGTTCCCCTAGCGGGAGCACCGGGGAGCTGTTTTTT. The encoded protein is CASSSPSGSTGELFF.

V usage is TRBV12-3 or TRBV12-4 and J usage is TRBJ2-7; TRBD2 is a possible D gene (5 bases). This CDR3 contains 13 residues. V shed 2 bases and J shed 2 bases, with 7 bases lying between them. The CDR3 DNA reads TGTGCCAGCAGTTTAAGAGGGACCTACGAGCAGTACTTC. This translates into CASSLRGTYEQYF.

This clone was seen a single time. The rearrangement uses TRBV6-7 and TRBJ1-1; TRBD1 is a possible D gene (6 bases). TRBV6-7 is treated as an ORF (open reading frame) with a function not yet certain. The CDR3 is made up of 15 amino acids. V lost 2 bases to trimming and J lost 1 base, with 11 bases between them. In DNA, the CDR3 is TGTGCCAGCAGTTACCCACAGGGCACGAACACTGAAGCTTTCTTT. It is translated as CASSYPQGTNTEAFF.

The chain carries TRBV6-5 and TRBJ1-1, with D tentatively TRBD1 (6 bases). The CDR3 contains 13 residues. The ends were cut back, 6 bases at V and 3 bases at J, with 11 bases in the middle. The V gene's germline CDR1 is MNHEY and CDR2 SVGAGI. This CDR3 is CASSRGPDTEAFF. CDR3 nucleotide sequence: TGTGCCAGCAGCAGGGGCCCCGACACTGAAGCTTTCTTT.

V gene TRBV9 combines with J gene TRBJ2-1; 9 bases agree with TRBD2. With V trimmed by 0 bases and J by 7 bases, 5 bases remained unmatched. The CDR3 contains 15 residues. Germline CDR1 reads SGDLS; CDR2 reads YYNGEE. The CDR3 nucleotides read TGTGCCAGCAGCGTAGTAGCGGGGGCCCTTAATGAGCAGTTCTTC. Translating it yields CASSVVAGALNEQFF.

CDR3 loop: CASSSSSSYNSPLHF. The CDR3 DNA is TGTGCCAGCAGTAGCTCAAGCTCCTATAATTCACCCCTCCACTTT. V is TRBV6-5 and J is TRBJ1-6; D gene uncertain. The CDR3 contains 15 residues. CDR1 MNHEY and CDR2 SVGAGI come from the germline V gene. V lost 5 bases and J 0 bases, leaving 8 bases between the germline ends.

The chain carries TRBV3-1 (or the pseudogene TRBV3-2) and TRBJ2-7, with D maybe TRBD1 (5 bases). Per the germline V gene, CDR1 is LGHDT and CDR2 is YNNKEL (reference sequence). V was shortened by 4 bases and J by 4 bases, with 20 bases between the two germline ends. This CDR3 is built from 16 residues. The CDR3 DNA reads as TGTGCCAGCAGCCGGGGTTTTGGGGCAATAGGGTACGAGCAGTACTTC. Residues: CASSRGFGAIGYEQYF.

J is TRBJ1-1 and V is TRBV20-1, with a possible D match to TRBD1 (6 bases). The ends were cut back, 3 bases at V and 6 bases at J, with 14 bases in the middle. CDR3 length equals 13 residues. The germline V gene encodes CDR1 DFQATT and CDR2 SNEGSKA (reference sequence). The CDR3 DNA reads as TGCAGTGCTAGTGTGGGGGCGGACGCTGAAGCTTTCTTT. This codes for CSASVGADAEAFF.

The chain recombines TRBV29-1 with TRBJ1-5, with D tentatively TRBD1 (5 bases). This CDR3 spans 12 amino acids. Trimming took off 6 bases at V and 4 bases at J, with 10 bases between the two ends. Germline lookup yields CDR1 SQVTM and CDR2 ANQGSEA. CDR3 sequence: CSVTGANQPQHF. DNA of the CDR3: TGCAGCGTAACAGGCGCAAATCAGCCCCAGCATTTT.

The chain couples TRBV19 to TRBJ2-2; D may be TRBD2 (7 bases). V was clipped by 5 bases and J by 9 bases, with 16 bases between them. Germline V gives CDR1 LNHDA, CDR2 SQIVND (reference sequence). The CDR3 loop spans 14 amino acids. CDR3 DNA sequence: TGTGCCAGTAGTGGTGGGAGGGGGGCCCGGGAGCTGTTTTTT. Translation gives CASSGGRGARELFF.

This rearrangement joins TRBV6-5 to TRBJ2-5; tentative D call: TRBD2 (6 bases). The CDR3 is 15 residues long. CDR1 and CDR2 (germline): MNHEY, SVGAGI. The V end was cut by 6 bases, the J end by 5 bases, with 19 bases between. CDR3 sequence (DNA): TGTGCCAGCAGAACCGCGGGACTGTTGGAGGAGACCCAGTACTTC. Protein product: CASRTAGLLEETQYF.

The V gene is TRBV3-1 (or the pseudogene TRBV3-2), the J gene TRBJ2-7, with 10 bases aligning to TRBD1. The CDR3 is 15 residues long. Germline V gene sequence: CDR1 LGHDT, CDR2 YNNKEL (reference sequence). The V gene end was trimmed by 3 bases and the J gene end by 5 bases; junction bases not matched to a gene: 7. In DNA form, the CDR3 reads TGTGCCAGCAGCCATCGTGGGGACAGGGGCCACGAGCAGTACTTC. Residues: CASSHRGDRGHEQYF.

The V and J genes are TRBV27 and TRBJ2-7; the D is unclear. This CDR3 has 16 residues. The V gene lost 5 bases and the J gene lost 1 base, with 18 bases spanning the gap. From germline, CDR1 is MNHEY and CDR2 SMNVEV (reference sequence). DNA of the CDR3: TGTGCCAGCAGTCCCTTCCGGCTAGGTGAGTCCTACGAGCAGTACTTC. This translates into CASSPFRLGESYEQYF.

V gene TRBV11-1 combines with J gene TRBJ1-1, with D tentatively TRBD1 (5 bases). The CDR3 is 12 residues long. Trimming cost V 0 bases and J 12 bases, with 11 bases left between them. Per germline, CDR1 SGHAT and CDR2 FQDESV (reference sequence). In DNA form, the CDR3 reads TGTGCCAGCAGCTTAGCGGCCAGGGCAACTTTCTTT. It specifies CASSLAARATFF.

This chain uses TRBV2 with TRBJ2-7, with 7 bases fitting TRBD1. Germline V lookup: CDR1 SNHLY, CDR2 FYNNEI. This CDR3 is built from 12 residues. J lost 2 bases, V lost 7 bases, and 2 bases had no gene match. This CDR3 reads CASKTGTYEQYF. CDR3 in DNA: TGTGCCAGCAAGACAGGGACCTACGAGCAGTACTTC.

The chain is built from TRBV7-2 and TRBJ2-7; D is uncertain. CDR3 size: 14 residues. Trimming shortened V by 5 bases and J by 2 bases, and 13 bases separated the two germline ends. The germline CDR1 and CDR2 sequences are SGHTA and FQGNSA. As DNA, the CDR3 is TGTGCCAGCAGCCCCTCTCGCGGCACCTACGAGCAGTACTTC. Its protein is CASSPSRGTYEQYF.

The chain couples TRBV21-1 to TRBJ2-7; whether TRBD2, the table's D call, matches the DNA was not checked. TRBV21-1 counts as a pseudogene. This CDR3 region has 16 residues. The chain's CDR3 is CASSLRRVAGTYEQYF. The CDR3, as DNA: TGTGCCAGCAGCCTCAGGAGGGTAGCGGGGACCTACGAGCAGTACTTC.